This entry is about one T cell receptor beta chain. Through a sample-barcoded 5' primer and a J-beta primer mix, a second PCR was run for about 6 to 11 cycles. One entry per CDR3 protein results from TCRdb running MiXCR on the 5' RACE reads. The table has about a million distinct CDR3 sequences, roughly 43% seen once. This entry comes from a study of blood T cells in healthy people across ages. Looked up from germline, CDR1 is ENHRY and CDR2 is SYGVKD. V gave up 6 bases and J gave up 0 bases; unmatched junction bases: 5. This CDR3 contains 15 residues. This sequence originates from a man between 25 and 39 years old in good health. The genes are TRBV10-3 and TRBJ1-5; TRBD1 matches at 7 bases. The material sequenced was blood. CDR3 in DNA: TGTGCCATCAGACGGGACAGCGATAGCAATCAGCCCCAGCATTTT. Translating it yields CAIRRDSDSNQPQHF.